Listed here is a single TCR beta chain. Its antigen specificity is not known. No qualities accompany the bases; no much larger clone lies one base away. The immunoSEQ Assay, a bias-controlled multiplex PCR, was used to amplify TCRbeta CDR3 regions from genomic DNA. From the authors' description of their analysis: Within the assay, amplification of reference gene primers was used to estimate how many nucleated cells each sample contained. Sequence reads were collapsed and filtered to measure the absolute abundance of every unique TCRbeta CDR3 rearrangement. Productive Simpson clonality was computed per sample as the square root of Simpson's diversity index over productive rearrangements. The source is immuneACCESS, and TCRdb retained only in-frame sequences with V and J called. Part of the clones is not carried over; for the studies checked, unresolved V genes explain less than half of this, and the remainder is unexplained. Clone size and the V and J calls come from that table; the DNA yielded D and trimming. The sample data list 200,000 to 300,000 clones, and approximately 86% of these were observed just once. The ten largest clonotypes hold under 2.5% of the sample.

This specimen comes from a study of blood T cell repertoires in COVID-19 (dated by TCRdb to the early 2020s). For the study in its entirety: Collaborator samples came from the United States, Italy and Spain and covered acute and convalescent phases of COVID-19. A freely available public database, intended as a resource for researchers studying the immune response to SARS-CoV-2, is where the repertoires were released. Samples were obtained from the ongoing ImmuneRACE study (first 160 participants) and from over 1,000 subjects provided by 6 global collaborators. Where available, HLA class I and class II types were taken from metadata supplied by the sample provider and were not determined by assay-based typing. The sample metadata nearly always contained a de-identified subject ID, COVID-19 status, age in years and sex. Subjects who had been exposed to COVID-19, were actively infected with it, or had recovered from it provided the deeply sampled blood TCRbeta repertoires that made up the dataset. The material from the prospective study consisted of cDNA or gDNA derived from T cells, B-cell-depleted T cells, or PBMCs. Points the paper makes about the study in general: Clinical and demographic metadata were provided uncurated, with the amount varying by source and participant.

V lost 6 bases and J lost 2 bases, and the count of bases not matched to a germline gene is 3. For CDR1 and CDR2, the germline V gene lists SNHLY and FYNNEI. The cysteine opens and the phenylalanine closes a CDR3 of 14 amino acids. Only CDR3 DNA remains: 42 bases, in frame from the first base. The collaborating institutions used their own protocols to collect whole blood in K2EDTA tubes. For TCRbeta analysis, collaborators shipped samples in one of three forms: frozen whole blood, isolated PBMCs, or DNA extracted from either of those sample types. The receptor's source is a man aged 25-45 years with active or convalescent COVID-19. The sample consisted of peripheral blood. The sequence joins TRBV2 to TRBJ2-7, with 11 bases matching TRBD2. CDR3 region: CASSGLAGPYEQYF. The nucleotides read TGTGCCAGCAGCGGACTAGCGGGTCCCTACGAGCAGTACTTC.